These 32 T cell receptor beta chains were sequenced from one sample in a study of CXCR3-negative and CXCR3-positive naive CD8 T cells. Notes on the study in general: CXCR3-expressing naive cells carried TRB CDR3s more hydrophobic than those of CXCR3-negative naive cells.

UMI-labeled TRB cDNA libraries were prepared by 5' RACE. TCRdb derives one entry per CDR3 protein from the 5' RACE reads, leaving out DNA. This repertoire includes roughly 60,000 distinct CDR3 sequences. Their target antigens are unknown. The specimen was naive CXCR3+ CD8+ T cells from blood. Indicated subset: CD45RO-CCR7+CD27+CD95- naive CD8+ T cells expressing CXCR3 (TNR3+). The receptor set was obtained from a human donor in good health. Some clones in this sample may be carry-over from other donors' samples.

The rearrangement uses TRBV19 and TRBJ2-1. Looked up from germline, CDR1 is LNHDA and CDR2 is SQIVND (reference sequence). The length of the CDR3 is 14 residues. The CDR3 reads CASSILDSYNEQFF.

This chain links TRBV12-3 or TRBV12-4 with TRBJ1-5. CDR3 length: 11 residues. The CDR3 here is CASSESVVQHF.

This chain uses TRBV7-9 with TRBJ2-6; the TCRdb D gene call, TRBD1, has no DNA to confirm it. From germline, CDR1 is SEHNR and CDR2 FQNEAQ (reference sequence). The CDR3 spans 19 residues. The CDR3 region is CASSSIRTGGPSGANVLTF.

This CDR3 reads CASSYGQGSSYEQYF. The rearrangement links TRBV7-8 to TRBJ2-7; as DNA is missing, the TRBD1 call by TCRdb cannot be tested. This CDR3 has 15 amino acids. Per the germline V gene, CDR1 is SGHVS and CDR2 is FQNEAQ.

This chain joins TRBV29-1 and TRBJ2-7; TCRdb's D call, TRBD1, is unchecked because there is no DNA. This CDR3 comprises 11 residues. Germline values: CDR1 SQVTM, CDR2 ANQGSEA. This chain's CDR3 is CSAIGGYEQYF.

The rearrangement uses TRBV28 and TRBJ2-7; the TCRdb call, TRBD1, lacks DNA for checking. There are 16 residues in the CDR3. Germline lookup yields CDR1 MDHEN and CDR2 SYDVKM. The CDR3 loop is CASRPGDSGSSYEQYF.

V usage is TRBV14 and J usage is TRBJ1-1; absent DNA, TCRdb's TRBD1 call cannot be checked. This CDR3 region has 13 residues. Looked up from germline, CDR1 is SGHDN and CDR2 is FVKESK. The CDR3 loop reads CASSQAQGRYAFF. The full variable domain, with the rest looked up from reference TRBV14 and TRBJ1-1, is EAGVTQFPSHSVIEKGQTVTLRCDPISGHDNLYWYRRVMGKEIKFLLHFVKESKQDESGMPNNRFLAERTGGTYSTLKVQPAELEDSGVYFCASSQAQGRYAFFGQGTRLTVV.

This rearrangement joins TRBV28 to TRBJ2-1. The CDR3 is made up of 12 amino acids. Germline V gene lookup returns CDR1 MDHEN and CDR2 SYDVKM. The CDR3 loop reads CASSPSLRVEFF.

This rearrangement joins TRBV5-1 to TRBJ1-5; TCRdb indicates TRBD1, and absent DNA this call remains unverified. Germline-derived CDR1 and CDR2 are SGHRS and YFSETQ. There are 17 residues in the CDR3. CDR3: CASSSKTRDRAYQPQHF.

The chain carries TRBV25-1 and TRBJ2-1; TCRdb's D call, TRBD1, is unchecked because there is no DNA. The CDR3 totals 12 residues. Germline assignment: CDR1 MGHDK and CDR2 SYGVNS. The CDR3 here is CASSGGGTLEFF.

The chain is built from TRBV7-3 and TRBJ1-2; TCRdb's D call, TRBD1, is unchecked because there is no DNA. The CDR3 totals 14 residues. Germline V gene sequence: CDR1 SGHTA, CDR2 FQGTGA. CDR3: CASSPTGTGDGYTF.

This chain joins TRBV9 and TRBJ2-2; the D gene TCRdb calls, TRBD1, cannot be checked with no DNA. Germline V gene lookup returns CDR1 SGDLS and CDR2 YYNGEE. This CDR3 is built from 15 residues. The CDR3 sequence: CASSVAGGEVGELFF.

The chain recombines TRBV20-1 with TRBJ1-2; absent DNA, TCRdb's TRBD1 call cannot be checked. The CDR3 totals 15 residues. The germline CDR1 and CDR2 sequences are DFQATT and SNEGSKA (reference sequence). CDR3 protein: CSARDEGGLDYGYTF.

The chain carries TRBV20-1 and TRBJ2-1; TCRdb selects TRBD2, and the lack of DNA leaves this call unchecked. The CDR3 spans 12 residues. Germline V gives CDR1 DFQATT, CDR2 SNEGSKA (reference sequence). The CDR3 sequence is CSARDGGIEQFF.

The J gene is TRBJ2-3, the V gene TRBV28; there is no DNA to check the TCRdb D call of TRBD1. Germline values: CDR1 MDHEN, CDR2 SYDVKM. The CDR3 contains 15 residues. This CDR3 reads CASRPTIAGADTQYF.

The chain recombines TRBV12-3 or TRBV12-4 with TRBJ1-1; TCRdb designates TRBD1, a call that cannot be tested without DNA. CDR3 length: 14 amino acids. This CDR3 is CASRRQGLFPEAFF.

The J gene is TRBJ2-2, the V gene TRBV12-3 or TRBV12-4; there is no DNA to check the TCRdb D call of TRBD1. This CDR3 is 18 amino acids long. CDR3 sequence: CASSWPDTTGGWTGELFF.

This chain joins TRBV20-1 and TRBJ2-1; TCRdb's D call of TRBD2 is untestable without DNA. Germline CDR1 and CDR2: DFQATT and SNEGSKA (reference sequence). This CDR3 region has 15 residues. The CDR3 sequence: CSARDLGLSYNEQFF.

The rearrangement links TRBV7-9 to TRBJ1-2; TCRdb proposes TRBD1, but this gene call is untestable without DNA. From germline, CDR1 is SEHNR and CDR2 FQNEAQ (reference sequence). This CDR3 has 11 amino acids. This CDR3 is CASSWDSSCTF.

The chain uses TRBV20-1 and TRBJ1-5. The CDR3 runs 14 residues. The germline gives CDR1 DFQATT, CDR2 SNEGSKA (reference sequence). CDR3 protein: CSASDRAYNQPQHF.

The chain employs TRBV5-1 and TRBJ2-7; TCRdb's D gene call, TRBD1, goes unchecked for lack of DNA. The germline V gene encodes CDR1 SGHRS and CDR2 YFSETQ. The CDR3 sequence is 12 residues long. CDR3 loop: CASNGQSYEQYF.

This chain joins TRBV29-1 and TRBJ2-7; there is no DNA to check the TCRdb D call of TRBD2. CDR1 and CDR2 (germline): SQVTM, ANQGSEA. This CDR3 contains 14 residues. The CDR3 protein is CSVRLAGLDFEQYF.

V usage is TRBV20-1 and J usage is TRBJ2-7; TCRdb's D call of TRBD1 is untestable without DNA. This CDR3 is 13 amino acids long. Germline values: CDR1 DFQATT, CDR2 SNEGSKA (reference sequence). CDR3 sequence reads: CSARGGGDYEQYF.

J is TRBJ2-3 and V is TRBV12-3 or TRBV12-4; the D call of TRBD1 rests on TCRdb alone, since no DNA is present to check it. This CDR3 is built from 17 residues. CDR3 protein: CASSLVVRVEKADTQYF.

The CDR3 region is CATSKDNYEQYF. The chain is built from TRBV15 and TRBJ2-7. The CDR3 loop spans 12 amino acids. From germline, CDR1 is LNHNV and CDR2 YYDKDF (reference sequence).

The CDR3 sequence is CASSFNTGEETQYF. The rearrangement joins TRBV27 to TRBJ2-5; TCRdb's assignment of TRBD1 cannot be checked, as there is no DNA. Germline V lookup: CDR1 MNHEY, CDR2 SMNVEV (reference sequence). The CDR3 runs 14 residues.

The gene calls are TRBV20-1 and TRBJ2-3; TCRdb's D gene call, TRBD2, goes unchecked for lack of DNA. Germline lookup yields CDR1 DFQATT and CDR2 SNEGSKA (reference sequence). The length of the CDR3 is 16 residues. This chain's CDR3 is CSAVASGGLTTDTQYF.

This chain connects TRBV5-6 to TRBJ2-2; TCRdb outputs TRBD1, but without DNA this stays unchecked. The CDR3 totals 16 residues. The germline V gene has CDR1 SGHDT and CDR2 YYEEEE. This chain's CDR3 is CASSLVGTGRTGELFF.

Here the CDR3 reads CASSLSGGGIYEQFF. The chain has TRBV7-6 and TRBJ2-1; with no DNA, the TCRdb D assignment of TRBD2 cannot be verified. The CDR3 loop spans 15 amino acids. Germline lookup yields CDR1 SGHVS and CDR2 FNYEAQ.

This chain links TRBV30 with TRBJ2-2. The germline V gene encodes CDR1 GTSNPN and CDR2 SVGIG (reference sequence). This CDR3 contains 11 residues. The CDR3 is CAWTGYGELFF.

The rearrangement uses TRBV20-1 and TRBJ2-1; the TCRdb call, TRBD2, lacks DNA for checking. This CDR3 contains 14 residues. Looked up from germline, CDR1 is DFQATT and CDR2 is SNEGSKA (reference sequence). The CDR3 sequence: CSARLAVAYNEQFF.

V and J are TRBV12-3 or TRBV12-4 and TRBJ2-3; TCRdb's D call of TRBD1 is untestable without DNA. The CDR3 consists of 15 residues. The chain's CDR3 is CASIPETGGTDTQYF.